The present T cell receptor beta chain was sequenced within a study of blood T cell repertoires in COVID-19 (dated by TCRdb to 2018 to 2021). Background on the whole study: Collaborator samples came from the United States, Italy and Spain and covered acute and convalescent phases of COVID-19. The prospective study material was composed of cDNA or gDNA derived from T cells, B-cell-depleted T cells, or PBMCs. Deeply sampled blood TCRbeta repertoires from subjects exposed to, actively infected with, or recovered from COVID-19 were included in the dataset. The repertoires were made available in a free public database intended to serve as a resource for research on the immune response to SARS-CoV-2. Samples came from the ongoing ImmuneRACE study (first 160 participants) plus 1,254 subjects from 6 global collaborators. The sample metadata nearly always contained a de-identified subject ID, COVID-19 status, age in years and sex. Where available, HLA class I and class II types were obtained from metadata supplied by the sample provider rather than from assay-based typing. What the authors observed across the whole study: The amount of clinical and demographic metadata varied by source and participant and was provided uncurated.

TCRbeta CDR3 regions were amplified from genomic DNA by means of the immunoSEQ Assay, a bias-controlled multiplex PCR. The study's processing was this. The number of nucleated cells in each sample was estimated by amplification of reference gene primers within the assay. Sequence reads were collapsed and filtered to measure the absolute abundance of every unique TCRbeta CDR3 rearrangement. For each sample, productive Simpson clonality was calculated as the square root of Simpson's diversity index across productive rearrangements. The clones in this table, taken by TCRdb from immuneACCESS, are in-frame only. Not every clone is retained; where verified, under half of the shortfall comes from an unresolved V gene, and the cause of the rest is unknown. The D gene and trimming were derived from the DNA, and the V and J assignments and clone size from that table. This sample has 150,000 to 200,000 clones in its table, and about 84% of those were observed once. The top ten clonotypes cover around 5.3% of the sample.

Participants in the prospective study were aged roughly 18 to 95 years, lived in some 24 United States geographic areas, and enrolled through a virtual design. In the prospective study, participants were assigned to cohorts based on the clinical history participants reported in a screening survey and a study questionnaire. Each participant in the prospective study had whole blood, serum and a nasopharyngeal or oropharyngeal swab collected by mobile phlebotomists. Additional blood draws and questionnaires over a 2-month period could optionally be provided by prospective study participants. Prospective study blood samples were shipped either frozen or at room temperature before DNA extraction. As for this clone: Its cognate antigen has yet to be identified. Base qualities are not recorded, but no much larger clone differs from it by a single base.

From the germline V gene, CDR1 is SGHRS and CDR2 is YFSETQ. The junction shows trimming of 4 bases on V and 4 bases on J, and the gene matches do not reach 3 bases of it. There are 14 amino acids in the CDR3, from cysteine to phenylalanine inclusive. The read is trimmed to its CDR3 DNA, 42 bases read in frame from base 1. Recombination joined TRBV5-1 with TRBJ1-3; TRBD1 lines up with 9 middle nucleotides. This clonotype was obtained from a woman aged 40 to 50 with acute COVID-19. Sequencing input: PBMCs or T cells enriched from blood (not recorded which). The CDR3 corresponds to CASSTGGLGNTIYF. The sequenced DNA is TGCGCCAGCAGCACAGGGGGCCTAGGAAACACCATATATTTT.